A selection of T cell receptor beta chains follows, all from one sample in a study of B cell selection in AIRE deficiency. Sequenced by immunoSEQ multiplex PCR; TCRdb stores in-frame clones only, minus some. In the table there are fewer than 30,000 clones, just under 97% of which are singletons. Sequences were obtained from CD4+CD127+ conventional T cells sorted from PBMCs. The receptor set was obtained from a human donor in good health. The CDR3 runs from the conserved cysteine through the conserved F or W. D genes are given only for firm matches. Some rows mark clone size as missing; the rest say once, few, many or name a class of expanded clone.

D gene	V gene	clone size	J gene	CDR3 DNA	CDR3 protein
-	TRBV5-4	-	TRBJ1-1	TGTGCCAGCCGGGATACACCGAACACTGAAGCTTTCTTT	CASRDTPNTEAFF
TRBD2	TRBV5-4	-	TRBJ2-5	TGTGCCAGCAGCTCGACTAGCGGGAAAGAGACCCAGTACTTC	CASSSTSGKETQYF
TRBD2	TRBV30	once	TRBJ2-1	TGTGCCTGGAGTGCGCTAGCGGGGGCGAGCTCCTACAATGAGCAGTTCTTC	CAWSALAGASSYNEQFF
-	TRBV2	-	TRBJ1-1	TGTGCCAGCAACAGGGAAAGGACTGAAGCTTTCTTT	CASNRERTEAFF
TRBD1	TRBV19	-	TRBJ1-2	TGTGCCAGTAGTATCCCCGGGACAGCCCATGGCTACACCTTC	CASSIPGTAHGYTF
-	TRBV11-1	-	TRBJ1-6	TGTGCCAGCAGCTTAGGGAATTCACCCCTCCACTTT	CASSLGNSPLHF
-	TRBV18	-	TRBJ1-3	TGTGCCAGCTCACCTGCAGGGCACTCTGGAAACACCATATATTTT	CASSPAGHSGNTIYF
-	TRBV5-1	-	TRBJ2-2	TGCGCCAGCAGCCCCAGGTCTAGCGACACCGGGGAGCTGTTTTTT	CASSPRSSDTGELFF
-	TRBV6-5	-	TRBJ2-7	TGTGCCAGCAGTACCTGGGACTTCTACGAGCAGTACTTC	CASSTWDFYEQYF
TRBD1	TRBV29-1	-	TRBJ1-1	TGCAGCGCTGGGACAGCAAGTGAAGCTTTCTTT	CSAGTASEAFF
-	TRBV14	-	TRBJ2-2	TGTGCCAGCAGCCAAGGGACAGCCACCGGGGAGCTGTTTTTT	CASSQGTATGELFF
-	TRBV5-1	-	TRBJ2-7	TGCGCCAGCAGCTTGCGTACTTCCTCCTACGAGCAGTACTTC	CASSLRTSSYEQYF
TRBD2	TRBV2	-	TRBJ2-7	TGTGCCAGCAGTGACAGGACTAGCGGGATCACGCAGTACTTC	CASSDRTSGITQYF
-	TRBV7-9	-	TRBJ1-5	TGTGCCAGCAGCTTAGACGATCAGCCCCAGCATTTT	CASSLDDQPQHF
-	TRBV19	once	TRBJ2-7	TGTGCCAGTAGTATGAGGGCAGGGCGCTACGAGCAGTACTTC	CASSMRAGRYEQYF
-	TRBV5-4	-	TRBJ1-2	TGTGCCAGCAGCTTGGCCAAGACCGGGGTCTATGGCTACACCTTC	CASSLAKTGVYGYTF
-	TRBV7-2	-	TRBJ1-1	TGTGCCAGCAGCTTCCAGGGGAGAGGGGGGATCACTGAAGCTTTCTTT	CASSFQGRGGITEAFF
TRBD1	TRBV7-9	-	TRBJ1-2	TGTGCCAGCAGCCGAAGGACAGGGGTCTCCTATGGCTACACCTTC	CASSRRTGVSYGYTF
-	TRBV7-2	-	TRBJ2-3	TGTGCCAGCAGACGAAGGGCGGGGAAAGGAGATACGCAGTATTTT	CASRRRAGKGDTQYF
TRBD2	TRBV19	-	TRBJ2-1	TGTGCCAGTAGTGCCCAATGGGGGGGCAATGAGCAGTTCTTC	CASSAQWGGNEQFF
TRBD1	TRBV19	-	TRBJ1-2	TGTGCCAGTAGTACCAGGACAGGGATAAACTATGGCTACACCTTC	CASSTRTGINYGYTF
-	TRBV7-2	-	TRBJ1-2	TGTGCCAGCAGCCCAGACATCACCCACACCTTC	CASSPDITHTF
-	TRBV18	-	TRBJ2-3	TGTGCCAGCTCCCCGCTCTTCGGGGGGCCGGGCACAGATACGCAGTATTTT	CASSPLFGGPGTDTQYF
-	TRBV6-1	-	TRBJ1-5	TGTGCCAGCAGTGTTGAGGGCGGACCCCAGCATTTT	CASSVEGGPQHF
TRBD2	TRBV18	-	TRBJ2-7	TGTGCCAGCTCACCAGGACTAGCGGGAGGGCCCCACGAGCAGTACTTC	CASSPGLAGGPHEQYF
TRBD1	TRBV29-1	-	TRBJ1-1	TGCAGCGTGCTATCGGACAGGGGCGCTGAAGCTTTCTTT	CSVLSDRGAEAFF
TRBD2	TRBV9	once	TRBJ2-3	TGTGCCAGCACCCCCCTGCTGGTAGCGGGAGCAGATACGCAGTATTTT	CASTPLLVAGADTQYF
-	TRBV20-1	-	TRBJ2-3	TGCAGCCGACTCGACAGGGATACGCAGTATTTT	CSRLDRDTQYF
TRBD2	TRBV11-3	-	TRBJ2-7	TGTGCCAGCAGCTTGGGTCCGGGGGGCGAGCAGTACTTC	CASSLGPGGEQYF
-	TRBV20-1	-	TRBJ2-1	TGCAGTGCTAGGTCCTACAATGAGCAGTTCTTC	CSARSYNEQFF
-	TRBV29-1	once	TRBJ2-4	TGCAGCGTTGAGGGCAGAGCCAAAAACATTCAGTACTTC	CSVEGRAKNIQYF
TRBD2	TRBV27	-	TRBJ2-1	TGTGCCAGCAGGGACGGGACTAGCGGTCACAATGAGCAGTTCTTC	CASRDGTSGHNEQFF
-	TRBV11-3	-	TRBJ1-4	TGTGCCAGCAGGGGGCGTAATGAAAAACTGTTTTTT	CASRGRNEKLFF
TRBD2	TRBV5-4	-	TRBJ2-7	TGTGCCAGCAGCTTGTACGGGGGGGCCTTCTACGAGCAGTACTTC	CASSLYGGAFYEQYF
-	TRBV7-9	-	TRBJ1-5	TGTGCCAGCAGCCAAAATTCAGGCCTCAATCAGCCCCAGCATTTT	CASSQNSGLNQPQHF
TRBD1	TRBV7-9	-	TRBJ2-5	TGTGCCAGCAGCACCCGGGACAGGGGGGGAGAGACCCAGTACTTC	CASSTRDRGGETQYF
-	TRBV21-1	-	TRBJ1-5	TGTGCCAGCAGCAAAGGTGGGGGAAGAAGCAATCAGCCCCAGCATTTT	CASSKGGGRSNQPQHF
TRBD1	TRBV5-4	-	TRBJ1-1	TGTGCCAGCAGCTTGACCTTGACAGGGGACACTGAAGCTTTCTTT	CASSLTLTGDTEAFF
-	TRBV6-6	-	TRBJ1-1	TGTGCCAGCAACAAACAGGGAGTGAACACTGAAGCTTTCTTT	CASNKQGVNTEAFF
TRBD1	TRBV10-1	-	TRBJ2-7	TGCGCCAGCAGTGACGGGACAGGGAGTTCCTACGAGCAGTACTTC	CASSDGTGSSYEQYF
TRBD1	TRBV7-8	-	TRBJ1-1	TGTGCCAGCAGCTCCCGGGACAGGGGGTCTAACACTGAAGCTTTCTTT	CASSSRDRGSNTEAFF
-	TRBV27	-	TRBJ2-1	TGTGCCAGCAGTTTTGGGCAGGGGACGGGTGAGCAGTTCTTC	CASSFGQGTGEQFF
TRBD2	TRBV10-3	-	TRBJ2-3	TGTGCCATCAGGGCCACTAGCGGGGTTACAGATACGCAGTATTTT	CAIRATSGVTDTQYF
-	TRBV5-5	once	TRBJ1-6	TGTGCCAGCAGCGTAGGTGGCGGGTTCCATAATTCACCCCTCCACTTT	CASSVGGGFHNSPLHF
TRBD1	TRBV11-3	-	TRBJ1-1	TGTGCCAGCAGTTCGGGACAGGCGAACACTGAAGCTTTCTTT	CASSSGQANTEAFF
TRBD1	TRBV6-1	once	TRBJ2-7	TGTGCCAGCAGAGGGACCGGGACAGGGGCCCACGAGCAGTACTTC	CASRGTGTGAHEQYF
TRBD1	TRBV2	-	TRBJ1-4	TGTGCCAGCAGGGACAGGACAACTAATGAAAAACTGTTTTTT	CASRDRTTNEKLFF
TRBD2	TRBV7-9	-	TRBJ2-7	TGTGCCAGCAGCTTGGGTACCAAGCGGGGGCGGGACGAGCAGTACTTC	CASSLGTKRGRDEQYF